The 18 T cell receptor beta chains listed next were all sequenced from one sample in a study of CD4 T cells in relation to SARS-CoV-2 and coronaviruses. Their antigen targets remain unknown. TCRdb keeps only in-frame clones here, not all; method: immunoSEQ multiplex PCR. The sample lists about 24,000 clones; about 70% were seen once. The unexposed donors gave CD4+ T cells in about 2010-2019, prior to COVID-19. After about 11 days of culture, CD4+ T cells were isolated. Sample: CD4+ T cells from PBMCs, cultured in vitro. The receptors here all came from a human donor in good health.

In this sample, this clone is large. The gene calls are TRBV9 and TRBJ2-1, with a possible D match to TRBD1 (5 bases). With 0 bases removed from V and 0 bases from J, the gap between germline ends came to 10 bases. This CDR3 region has 16 residues. Germline V gene data show CDR1 as SGDLS and CDR2 as YYNGEE. The CDR3 sequence is CASSVGQGSSYNEQFF. For the CDR3, the DNA is TGTGCCAGCAGCGTAGGTCAGGGTAGCTCCTACAATGAGCAGTTCTTC. Using reference TRBV9 and TRBJ2-1 for the parts outside the CDR3, the full variable domain is DSGVTQTPKHLITATGQRVTLRCSPRSGDLSVYWYQQSLDQGLQFLIQYYNGEERAKGNILERFSAQQFPDLHSELNLSSLELGDSALYFCASSVGQGSSYNEQFFGPGTRLTVL.

The chain recombines TRBV5-1 with TRBJ2-7, with D uncertain. V lost 0 bases, J lost 1 base, and 17 bases lay in between. This CDR3 comprises 17 residues. Germline V lookup: CDR1 SGHRS, CDR2 YFSETQ. The CDR3 region is CASSLASNGGTSYEQYF. The CDR3 nucleotides read TGCGCCAGCAGCTTGGCTAGTAACGGCGGAACTTCCTACGAGCAGTACTTC.

The chain has TRBV24-1 and TRBJ2-1, with 12 bases lining up with TRBD1. This CDR3 has 17 amino acids. Looked up from germline, CDR1 is KGHDR and CDR2 is SFDVKD. Trimming cost V 4 bases and J 5 bases; bases outside gene matches: 8. The CDR3 nucleotides are TGTGCCACCAGTGACCAACGGGGACAGGGGGCCCACAATGAGCAGTTCTTC. It is translated as CATSDQRGQGAHNEQFF.

The sample holds one count of this clone. This CDR3 reads CAIRAGDGNEKLFF. CDR3 sequence (DNA): TGTGCCATCAGGGCAGGGGATGGTAATGAAAAACTGTTTTTT. V usage is TRBV10-3 and J usage is TRBJ1-4; D may be TRBD1 (6 bases). Trimming took 6 bases from V and 4 from J, leaving 12 bases between them. Germline CDR1 reads ENHRY; CDR2 reads SYGVKD. The CDR3 runs 14 residues.

This chain joins TRBV30 and TRBJ2-7, with TRBD2 identical over 10 bases. There are 14 residues in the CDR3. J lost 0 bases, V lost 7 bases, and 6 bases had no gene match. Germline V lookup: CDR1 GTSNPN, CDR2 SVGIG (reference sequence). Here the CDR3 DNA reads TGTGCCTCAATAGCGGGAGGCGGCTCCTACGAGCAGTACTTC. Translated: CASIAGGGSYEQYF. Full variable domain (remainder filled in from reference TRBV30 and TRBJ2-7): SQTIHQWPATLVQPVGSPLSLECTVEGTSNPNLYWYRQAAGRGLQLLFYSVGIGQISSEVPQNLSASRPQDRQFILSSKKLLLSDSGFYLCASIAGGGSYEQYFGPGTRLTVT.

The sample holds one count of this clone. The chain is built from TRBV4-2 and TRBJ2-1; 9 bases agree with TRBD2. With 4 bases clipped from V and 7 bases from J, the junction kept 8 bases outside the gene matches. CDR1 and CDR2 from the germline V gene are LGHNA and YNFKEQ. CDR3 length equals 15 residues. The CDR3 here is CASSPPGLAGNEQFF. CDR3 nucleotides: TGTGCCAGCAGCCCCCCGGGACTAGCTGGAAATGAGCAGTTCTTC.

The chain couples TRBV5-1 to TRBJ1-2; TRBD1 matches at 11 bases. The CDR3 is 16 residues long. Losses at the gene ends were 5 bases for V and 8 bases for J; bases not matched to a gene: 14. The germline gives CDR1 SGHRS, CDR2 YFSETQ. Here the CDR3 reads CASSSVGDRGASGYTF. The CDR3 region has the DNA TGCGCCAGCAGTTCGGTCGGGGACAGGGGGGCGAGCGGCTACACCTTC.

The rearrangement joins TRBV11-2 to TRBJ1-1; the D is unclear. V lost 5 bases to trimming and J lost 1 base, with 14 bases between them. Germline-derived CDR1 and CDR2 are SGHAT and FQNNGV. The length of the CDR3 is 15 residues. The CDR3 nucleotides read TGTGCCAGCAGCCCGCGTTTAGAGGGGAACACTGAAGCTTTCTTT. It codes for CASSPRLEGNTEAFF. The whole variable domain, remainder taken from reference TRBV11-2 and TRBJ1-1, is EAGVAQSPRYKIIEKRQSVAFWCNPISGHATLYWYQQILGQGPKLLIQFQNNGVVDDSQLPKDRFSAERLKGVDSTLKIQPAKLEDSAVYLCASSPRLEGNTEAFFGQGTRLTVV.

This chain uses TRBV6-5 with TRBJ1-2; 8 bases are shared with TRBD1. This CDR3 region has 12 residues. Germline-derived CDR1 and CDR2 are MNHEY and SVGAGI. The CDR3 spells CSSARDRWGYTF. For the CDR3, the DNA is TGTTCTTCCGCCAGGGACAGGTGGGGCTACACCTTC.

The rearrangement links TRBV28 to TRBJ2-7, with D unresolved. The CDR3 has 12 residues. V was cut by 3 bases and J by 5 bases, with 8 bases left in between. Germline V gene sequence: CDR1 MDHEN, CDR2 SYDVKM. CDR3 in DNA: TGTGCCAGCAGTTTGCCAGGCCACGAGCAGTACTTC. Protein: CASSLPGHEQYF.

The chain joins TRBV6-5 to TRBJ2-7; D is unclear. V was cut by 5 bases and J by 0 bases, with 11 bases left in between. Germline loops: CDR1 MNHEY, CDR2 SVGAGI. CDR3 size: 14 residues. CDR3 sequence: CASSRERSSYEQYF. CDR3 sequence (DNA): TGTGCCAGCAGTAGGGAAAGGAGCTCCTACGAGCAGTACTTC.

The chain recombines TRBV27 with TRBJ1-2; no firm D call. CDR3 length: 13 residues. V shed 2 bases and J shed 2 bases, with 6 bases lying between them. CDR1 MNHEY and CDR2 SMNVEV come from the germline V gene (reference sequence). This CDR3 is CASSLTLNYGYTF. For the CDR3, the DNA is TGTGCCAGCAGTTTAACACTCAACTATGGCTACACCTTC.

This chain uses TRBV5-6 with TRBJ1-1, with D hard to call. Germline assignment: CDR1 SGHDT and CDR2 YYEEEE. This CDR3 has 13 amino acids. The V and J ends lost 7 bases and 4 bases respectively, with 14 bases between them. The CDR3 region is CASWTYLSTEAFF. The CDR3 nucleotides read TGTGCCAGCTGGACTTACTTGTCCACTGAAGCTTTCTTT.

V and J are TRBV3-1 (or the pseudogene TRBV3-2) and TRBJ1-1; D is undetermined. V was shortened by 1 base and J by 0 bases, with 3 bases between the two germline ends. Per the germline V gene, CDR1 is LGHDT and CDR2 is YNNKEL (reference sequence). This CDR3 comprises 13 residues. CDR3 sequence (DNA): TGTGCCAGCAGCCAAGTTCTGAACACTGAAGCTTTCTTT. Amino acid sequence: CASSQVLNTEAFF.

The chain is built from TRBV7-2 and TRBJ1-2; D uncertain. Trimming cost V 4 bases and J 4 bases, with 19 bases left between them. Germline V gives CDR1 SGHTA, CDR2 FQGNSA. The CDR3 has 16 amino acids. DNA of the CDR3: TGTGCCAGCAGCTCAACTTCTTGGGGAATGGGCTATGGCTACACCTTC. As protein: CASSSTSWGMGYGYTF.

A single count supports this clone. CDR3 bases: TGCGCCAGCAGCTTGGGGGACTGGGGGGACGAGCAGTACTTC. This translates into CASSLGDWGDEQYF. V usage is TRBV5-1 and J usage is TRBJ2-7, with D possibly being TRBD2 (6 bases). Germline loops: CDR1 SGHRS, CDR2 YFSETQ. The CDR3 has 14 residues. The germline V and J ends were trimmed by 0 bases and 5 bases, with 12 bases remaining between them. The whole variable domain, filled in from reference TRBV5-1 and TRBJ2-7, reads KAGVTQTPRYLIKTRGQQVTLSCSPISGHRSVSWYQQTPGQGLQFLFEYFSETQRNKGNFPGRFSGRQFSNSRSEMNVSTLELGDSALYLCASSLGDWGDEQYFGPGTRLTVT.

The chain links TRBV11-3 to TRBJ2-3; TRBD2 might be the D (5 bases). CDR3 size: 14 residues. CDR1 is SGHNT, CDR2 YENEEA, per germline. Trimming shortened V by 4 bases and J by 4 bases, and 12 bases separated the two germline ends. The CDR3 DNA follows: TGTGCCAGCAGCTCGATTAGCGTTGCAGATACGCAGTATTTT. It specifies CASSSISVADTQYF.

The rearrangement links TRBV24-1 to TRBJ2-7; possibly TRBD2 for D (6 bases). V was trimmed by 5 bases and J by 6 bases, leaving 13 bases between them. CDR1 and CDR2 from the germline V gene are KGHDR and SFDVKD. CDR3 size: 13 residues. The CDR3 region is CATSAPGGREQYF. The CDR3 DNA sequence: TGTGCCACCAGTGCCCCCGGGGGTCGCGAGCAGTACTTC.